A single T cell receptor beta chain is shown here with its context. This sample is drawn from a study of early T cells in non-severe SARS-CoV-2 infection. On the study more broadly: The chains were unpaired, and the sequenced material was bulk RNA from unsorted whole blood.

A single record per CDR3 protein comes from TCRdb applying MiXCR to the 5' RACE reads. Of about 80,000 distinct CDR3 sequences listed, less than 15% are singletons. This CDR3 contains 13 residues. V lost 10 bases and J 1 base, leaving 13 bases between the germline ends. Germline values: CDR1 SNHLY, CDR2 FYNNEI. The specimen comprised whole blood, sampled at baseline. The chain joins TRBV2 to TRBJ1-2, with D tentatively TRBD1 (5 bases). This receptor was taken from an adult who was a healthcare worker with PCR-confirmed SARS-CoV-2 infection or an uninfected control (not recorded which). The donor label of this sample is uncertain. The CDR3 coding sequence is TGTGCCATGACAGCCTCCAATAACTATGGCTACACCTTC. This encodes CAMTASNNYGYTF.